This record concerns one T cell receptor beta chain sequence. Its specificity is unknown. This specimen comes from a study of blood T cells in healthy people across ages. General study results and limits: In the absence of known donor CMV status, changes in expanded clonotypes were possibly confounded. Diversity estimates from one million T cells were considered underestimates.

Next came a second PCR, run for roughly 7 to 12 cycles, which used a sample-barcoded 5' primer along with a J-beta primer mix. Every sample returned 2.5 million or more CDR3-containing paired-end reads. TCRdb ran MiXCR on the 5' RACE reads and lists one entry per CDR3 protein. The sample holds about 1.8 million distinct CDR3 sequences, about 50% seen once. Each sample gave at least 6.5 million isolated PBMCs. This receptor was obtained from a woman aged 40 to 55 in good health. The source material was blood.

As DNA, the CDR3 is TGTGCCAGCAGTGGAGAGGGGGATGAGCAGTTCTTC. Residues: CASSGEGDEQFF. V usage is TRBV2 and J usage is TRBJ2-1, with D possibly being TRBD1 (6 bases). V was cut by 4 bases and J by 8 bases, with 9 bases left in between. The CDR3 extends over 12 amino acids. Germline V gives CDR1 SNHLY, CDR2 FYNNEI. The entire variable domain, with the rest obtained from reference TRBV2 and TRBJ2-1, is as follows: EPEVTQTPSHQVTQMGQEVILRCVPISNHLYFYWYRQILGQKVEFLVSFYNNEISEKSEIFDDQFSVERPDGSNFTLKIRSTKLEDSAMYFCASSGEGDEQFFGPGTRLTVL.